This T cell receptor (beta chain) was sequenced in a study of blood T cell repertoires in COVID-19. With V trimmed by 3 bases and J by 6 bases, 6 bases remained unmatched. The germline V gene has CDR1 DFQATT and CDR2 SNEGSKA (reference sequence). The CDR3 sequence is 14 residues long. Study processing details: Estimated nucleated cell counts came from reference gene primer amplification. The repertoire was sequenced with immunoSEQ multiplex PCR; TCRdb's copy has only in-frame clones and lacks some. V and J calls and clone size follow that table, whereas D and trimming were derived from the DNA. The sample yields fewer than 250,000 clones, around four fifths seen once.

The chain has TRBV20-1 and TRBJ2-5; 11 nucleotides match TRBD2. Sequenced sample: peripheral blood. This clonotype originated in a woman aged 45-59 years with active or convalescent COVID-19. For the CDR3, the DNA is TGCAGTGCTAGTACTAGCGGGGGCCCGAAGACCCAGTACTTC. Translated: CSASTSGGPKTQYF.